What follows describes a single T cell receptor beta chain. As yet, its antigen is unknown. The sample is drawn from a study of vaccination effects on CD4 cells after COVID-19. Study-level information: Each person got two doses of an mRNA SARS-CoV-2 vaccine, BNT162b2 or mRNA-1273.

Only in-frame clones appear in the TCRdb table, and some are missing; sequencing was by immunoSEQ multiplex PCR. The sample has more than 20,000 clones; roughly 72% are singletons. Expansion with viral peptide pools was applied to antigen-specific CD4+ T cells by the ViraFEST assay prior to sequencing. Subsequent to a culture period of about nine days, CD4+ T cells were isolated. Infection dated between March and December 2020, before the Alpha, Beta and Delta variants reached the United States. In the cultures, half the medium was exchanged for IL-2 medium on days 3 and 7. The sample consisted of CD4+ T cells from PBMCs cultured with SARS-CoV-2 spike peptides, taken before COVID-19 vaccination. The TCR comes from a human donor who had a prior SARS-CoV-2 infection.

For the CDR3, the DNA is TGCGCCAGCAGCTCAGAATCGACAGGGGTTGAGCAGTACTTC. This encodes CASSSESTGVEQYF. The chain carries TRBV5-1 and TRBJ2-7; 8 bases match TRBD1. V lost 3 bases to trimming and J lost 7 bases; unmatched junction nucleotides: 9. Germline values: CDR1 SGHRS, CDR2 YFSETQ. The CDR3 contains 14 residues.